This TCR beta chain was recorded in a study of early T cells in non-severe SARS-CoV-2 infection. On the study more broadly: With bulk RNA from unsorted whole blood as input, sequencing yielded unpaired chains.

Tagging with unique molecular identifiers was applied to individual cDNA molecules. MiXCR was run by TCRdb on the 5' RACE reads, yielding one entry per CDR3 protein. The table shows 65,000 to 70,000 distinct CDR3 sequences, with 12% occurring only once. This clonotype was picked up a small number of times. This CDR3 contains 15 residues. V lost 8 bases and J lost 7; bases outside the gene matches: 9. Germline loops: CDR1 MNHEY, CDR2 SVGAGI. Input material: whole blood. The V call is TRBV6-5, the J call TRBJ2-2; 11 nucleotides match TRBD2. The receptor comes from an adult who was a healthcare worker with PCR-confirmed SARS-CoV-2 infection or an uninfected control (not recorded which). The DNA of the CDR3 is TGTGCCAGCCGATTAGCGGGGGGGACCGGCGGGGAGCTGTTTTTT. Its translation: CASRLAGGTGGELFF.